The TCR beta chain under discussion was sequenced for a study of T-cell reconstitution after alpha-beta-depleted transplantation in children. Preparation of the TCRbeta library involved a method that used unique molecular identifiers. One entry per CDR3 protein, called by TCRdb with MiXCR from the PCR reads. The sample lists hundreds of thousands of distinct CDR3 sequences, about 15% occurring once. This clonotype was seen repeatedly, ten times or more. The CDR3 totals 14 residues. V shed 0 bases and J shed 8 bases, with 13 bases lying between them. Germline CDR1 LNHNV, CDR2 YYDKDF (reference sequence).

The sequencing here drew on PBMCs from the stem cell graft donor, taken from the stem cell graft. The chain is built from TRBV15 and TRBJ1-2; tentative D call: TRBD1 (6 bases). This sequence originates from a human donor who donated a stem cell graft to a child with acute myeloid leukemia. In nucleotides, the CDR3 is TGTGCCACCAGCAGAGAGGGGGGCAGAATGGGCTACACCTTC. Translation: CATSREGGRMGYTF.